Detailed here is one T cell receptor beta chain. Measured with immunoSEQ multiplex PCR; TCRdb has only the in-frame clones, and not every one. Counted here are about 40,000 clones, roughly 80% occurring once; the ten biggest clones make up about 24%. CDR1 is ENHRY, CDR2 SYGVKD, per germline. The CDR3 contains 14 residues. V was shortened by 3 bases and J by 5 bases, with 11 bases between the two germline ends. These data come from a study of blood T cell repertoires in COVID-19. The wider study: Samples representing acute and convalescent COVID-19 were sourced from the United States, Italy and Spain.

The receptor comes from a human donor with acute or convalescent COVID-19. The donor label of this sample is uncertain. The chain recombines TRBV10-3 with TRBJ1-5, with D perhaps TRBD1 (5 bases). The sample taken for sequencing was peripheral blood. The CDR3 reads CAISDRGGDQPQHF. The CDR3, as DNA: TGTGCCATCAGTGACAGAGGAGGGGATCAGCCCCAGCATTTT.